These 5 T cell receptor beta chains were sequenced from one sample in a study of shared clonotypes between healthy human individuals. Clones were sequenced by immunoSEQ multiplex PCR, and TCRdb holds only the in-frame ones, with some missing. The sample contains approximately 2,300,000 clones, approximately 90% of which appear only once. Sequencing was done on a sample of naive CD4+ T cells from PBMCs. Subset meaning: CD45RA+ positively selected. The receptors were gathered from a man aged 18 to 30 in good health. Some clones in this sample may be carry-over from other donors' samples.

This chain joins TRBV7-3 and TRBJ1-1; 7 bases are a match to TRBD1. V was clipped by 5 bases and J by 3 bases; unmatched bases: 6. The germline V gene has CDR1 SGHTA and CDR2 FQGTGA. The CDR3 covers 14 residues. In nucleotides, the CDR3 is TGTGCCAGCAGCCTCGGCAGGGGGGACACTGAAGCTTTCTTT. This sequence encodes CASSLGRGDTEAFF.

Points on this clone: Other nucleotide sequences in the sample specify the same CDR3. This chain links TRBV5-1 with TRBJ1-1; D possibly corresponds to TRBD1 (5 bases). The germline CDR1 and CDR2 sequences are SGHRS and YFSETQ. Deletions cut 0 bases from V and 5 bases from J, with 8 bases between. This CDR3 spans 13 amino acids. CDR3 in DNA: TGCGCCAGCAGCTTGGCAGGGAGTACTGAAGCTTTCTTT. This codes for CASSLAGSTEAFF.

The chain uses TRBV5-1 and TRBJ2-2; no definite D call. The V gene lost 2 bases and the J gene lost 6 bases, with 2 bases spanning the gap. Germline V gives CDR1 SGHRS, CDR2 YFSETQ. The CDR3 is made up of 11 amino acids. In DNA, the CDR3 is TGCGCCAGCAGCTTTGCCGGGGAGCTGTTTTTT. Translation gives CASSFAGELFF.

As concerns this clone: The same CDR3 arises from other DNA sequences in this sample as well. The chain recombines TRBV2 with TRBJ1-5, with D maybe TRBD1 (5 bases). V lost 6 bases, J lost 2 bases, and 11 bases lay in between. The CDR3 contains 14 residues. Germline-derived CDR1 and CDR2 are SNHLY and FYNNEI. CDR3 bases: TGTGCCAGCAGCACTCAGGGTGGCAATCAGCCCCAGCATTTT. This codes for CASSTQGGNQPQHF.

The rearrangement uses TRBV5-1 and TRBJ1-2; perhaps TRBD1 as D (5 bases). The CDR3 is 13 residues long. Per the germline V gene, CDR1 is SGHRS and CDR2 is YFSETQ. V was clipped by 7 bases and J by 4 bases, with 14 bases between them. CDR3 region: CASSLGGFYGYTF. CDR3 coding DNA: TGCGCCAGCTCCCTCGGGGGGTTCTATGGCTACACCTTC.